Here is one TCR beta chain with its context. These data belong to a study of siplizumab effects on memory and regulatory T cells. Clones were sequenced by immunoSEQ multiplex PCR, and TCRdb holds only the in-frame ones, with some missing. The sample includes 90,000 to 150,000 clones, 93% of them seen just once. V trimming: 6 bases; J trimming: 7 bases; junction bases outside the gene matches: 25. CDR3 size: 19 residues. Germline V gene data show CDR1 as MDHEN and CDR2 as SYDVKM. Input material: non-Treg CD4+ T cells sorted from blood. This rearrangement joins TRBV28 to TRBJ2-5; 8 bases match TRBD1. This clonotype was sampled from a human donor in good health. The CDR3 is CASSGQGVGATLTFGTQYF. DNA of the CDR3: TGTGCCAGCAGCGGACAGGGAGTTGGGGCCACCCTAACCTTTGGGACCCAGTACTTC.